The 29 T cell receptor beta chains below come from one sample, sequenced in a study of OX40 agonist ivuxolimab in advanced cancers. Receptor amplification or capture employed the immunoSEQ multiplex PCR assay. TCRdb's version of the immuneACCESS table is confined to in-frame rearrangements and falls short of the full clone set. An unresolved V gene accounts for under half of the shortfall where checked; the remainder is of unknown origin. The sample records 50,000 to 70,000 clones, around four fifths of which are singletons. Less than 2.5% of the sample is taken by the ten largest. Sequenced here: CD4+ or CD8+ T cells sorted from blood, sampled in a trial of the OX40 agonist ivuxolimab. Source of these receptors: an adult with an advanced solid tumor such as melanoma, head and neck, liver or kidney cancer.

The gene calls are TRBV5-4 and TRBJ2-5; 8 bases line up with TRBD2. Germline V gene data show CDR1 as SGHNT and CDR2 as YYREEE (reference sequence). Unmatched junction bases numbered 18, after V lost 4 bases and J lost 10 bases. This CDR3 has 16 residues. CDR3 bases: TGTGCCAGCAGCCACAATTCCGGGAGGGCAGAGAGGGGCCAGTACTTC. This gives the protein CASSHNSGRAERGQYF.

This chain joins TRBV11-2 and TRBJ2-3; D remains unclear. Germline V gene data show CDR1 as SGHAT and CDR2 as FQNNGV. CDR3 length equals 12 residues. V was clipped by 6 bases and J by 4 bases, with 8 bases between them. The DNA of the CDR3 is TGTGCCAGCAGTCGGGTGGCAGATACGCAGTATTTT. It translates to CASSRVADTQYF.

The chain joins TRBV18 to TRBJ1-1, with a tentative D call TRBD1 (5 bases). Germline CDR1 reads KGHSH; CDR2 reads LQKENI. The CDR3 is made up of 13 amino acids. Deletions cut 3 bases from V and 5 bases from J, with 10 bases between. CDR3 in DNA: TGTGCCAGCTCACCGCTTGGGGGGACTGAAGCTTTCTTT. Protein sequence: CASSPLGGTEAFF.

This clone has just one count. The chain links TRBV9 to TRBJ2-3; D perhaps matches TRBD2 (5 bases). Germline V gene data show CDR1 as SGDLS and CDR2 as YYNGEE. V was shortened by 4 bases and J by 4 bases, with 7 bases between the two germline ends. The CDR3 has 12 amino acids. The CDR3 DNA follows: TGTGCCAGCAGCTCCGGGGCAGATACGCAGTATTTT. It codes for CASSSGADTQYF.

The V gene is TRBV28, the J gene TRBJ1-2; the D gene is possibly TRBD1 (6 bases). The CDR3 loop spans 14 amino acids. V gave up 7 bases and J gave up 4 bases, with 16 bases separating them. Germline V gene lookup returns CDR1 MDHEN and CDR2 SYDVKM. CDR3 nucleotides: TGTGCCAGCAACCAACAGGGTTCCTCCTATGGCTACACCTTC. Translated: CASNQQGSSYGYTF.

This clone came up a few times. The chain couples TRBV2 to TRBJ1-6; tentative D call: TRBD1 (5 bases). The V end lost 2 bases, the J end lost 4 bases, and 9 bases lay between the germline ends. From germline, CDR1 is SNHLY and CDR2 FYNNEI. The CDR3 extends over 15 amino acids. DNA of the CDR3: TGTGCCAGCAGTGAAAGGGGACCTTATAATTCACCCCTCCACTTT. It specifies CASSERGPYNSPLHF.

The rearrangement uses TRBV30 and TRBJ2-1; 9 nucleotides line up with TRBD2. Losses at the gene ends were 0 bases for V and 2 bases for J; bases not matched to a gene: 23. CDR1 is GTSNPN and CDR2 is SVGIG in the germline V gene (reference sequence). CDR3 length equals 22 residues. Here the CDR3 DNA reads TGTGCCTGGAGTGTAAGAGTTAGTTGGCCTAGCGGGACGAGATGGGCCTACAATGAGCAGTTCTTC. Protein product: CAWSVRVSWPSGTRWAYNEQFF.

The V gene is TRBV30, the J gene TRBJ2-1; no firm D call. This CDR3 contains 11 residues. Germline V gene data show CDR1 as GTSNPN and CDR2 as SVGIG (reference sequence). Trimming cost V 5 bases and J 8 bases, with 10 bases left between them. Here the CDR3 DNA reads TGTGCCTGGTCCTTCTCCGATGAGCAGTTCTTC. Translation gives CAWSFSDEQFF.

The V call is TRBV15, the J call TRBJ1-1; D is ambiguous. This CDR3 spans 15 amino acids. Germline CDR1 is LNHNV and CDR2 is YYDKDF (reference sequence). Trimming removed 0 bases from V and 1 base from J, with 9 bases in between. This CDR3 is CATSRDANGNTEAFF. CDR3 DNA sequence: TGTGCCACCAGCAGAGATGCGAACGGGAACACTGAAGCTTTCTTT.

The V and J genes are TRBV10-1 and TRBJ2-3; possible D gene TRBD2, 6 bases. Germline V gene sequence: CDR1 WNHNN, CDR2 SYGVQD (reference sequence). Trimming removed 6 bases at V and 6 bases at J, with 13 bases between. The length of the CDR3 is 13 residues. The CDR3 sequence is CASRMGLADTQYF. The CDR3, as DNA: TGCGCCAGCAGGATGGGACTGGCGGATACGCAGTATTTT.

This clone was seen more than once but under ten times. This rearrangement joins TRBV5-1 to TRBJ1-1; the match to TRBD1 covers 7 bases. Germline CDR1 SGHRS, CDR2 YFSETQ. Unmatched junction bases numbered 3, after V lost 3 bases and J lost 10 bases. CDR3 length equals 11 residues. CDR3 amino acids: CASSSEGAAFF. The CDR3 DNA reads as TGCGCCAGCAGCTCGGAGGGGGCAGCTTTCTTT. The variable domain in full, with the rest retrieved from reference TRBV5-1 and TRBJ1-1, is KAGVTQTPRYLIKTRGQQVTLSCSPISGHRSVSWYQQTPGQGLQFLFEYFSETQRNKGNFPGRFSGRQFSNSRSEMNVSTLELGDSALYLCASSSEGAAFFGQGTRLTVV.

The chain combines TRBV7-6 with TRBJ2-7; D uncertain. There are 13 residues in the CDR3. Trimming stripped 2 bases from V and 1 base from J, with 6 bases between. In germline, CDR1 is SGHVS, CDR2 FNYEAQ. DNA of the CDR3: TGTGCCAGCAGCTTAATGGCGTCCTACGAGCAGTACTTC. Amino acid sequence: CASSLMASYEQYF.

In DNA, the CDR3 is TGCGCCAGCAGCTTGGGTCCTAGCGGGGGGACACAAGGAGAGACCCAGTACTTC. It is translated as CASSLGPSGGTQGETQYF. The chain uses TRBV5-1 and TRBJ2-5, with 11 bases that match TRBD2. Germline lookup yields CDR1 SGHRS and CDR2 YFSETQ. The CDR3 sequence is 18 residues long. The V segment lost 0 bases and the J segment 4 bases; nucleotides outside the gene matches: 11. The full variable domain, with the rest looked up from reference TRBV5-1 and TRBJ2-5, is KAGVTQTPRYLIKTRGQQVTLSCSPISGHRSVSWYQQTPGQGLQFLFEYFSETQRNKGNFPGRFSGRQFSNSRSEMNVSTLELGDSALYLCASSLGPSGGTQGETQYFGPGTRLLVL.

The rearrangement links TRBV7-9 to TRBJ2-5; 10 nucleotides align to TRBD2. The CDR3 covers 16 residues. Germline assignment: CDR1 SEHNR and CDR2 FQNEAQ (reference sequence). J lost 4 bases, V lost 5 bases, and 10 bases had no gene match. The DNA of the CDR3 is TGTGCCAGCAGCCCCTCGTTAGCGGGAGGTAGAGAGACCCAGTACTTC. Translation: CASSPSLAGGRETQYF.

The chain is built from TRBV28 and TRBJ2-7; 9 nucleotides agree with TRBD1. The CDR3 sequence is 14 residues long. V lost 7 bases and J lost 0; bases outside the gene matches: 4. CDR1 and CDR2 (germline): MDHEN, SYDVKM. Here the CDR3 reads CASKGTGTSYEQYF. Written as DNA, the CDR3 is TGTGCCAGCAAAGGGACAGGGACCTCCTACGAGCAGTACTTC.

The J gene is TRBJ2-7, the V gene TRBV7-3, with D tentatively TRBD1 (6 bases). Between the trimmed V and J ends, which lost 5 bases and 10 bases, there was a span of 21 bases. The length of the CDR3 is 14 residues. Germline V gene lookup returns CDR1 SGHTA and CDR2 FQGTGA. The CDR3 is CASSLLAATGTQYF. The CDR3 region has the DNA TGTGCCAGCAGCCTTTTGGCCGCTACAGGGACACAGTACTTC.

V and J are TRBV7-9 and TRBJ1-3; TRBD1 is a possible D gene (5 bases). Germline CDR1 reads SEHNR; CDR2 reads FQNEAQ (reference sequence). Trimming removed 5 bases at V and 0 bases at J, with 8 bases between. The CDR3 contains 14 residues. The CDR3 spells CASSPTDSGNTIYF. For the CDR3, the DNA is TGTGCCAGCAGCCCGACAGACTCTGGAAACACCATATATTTT.

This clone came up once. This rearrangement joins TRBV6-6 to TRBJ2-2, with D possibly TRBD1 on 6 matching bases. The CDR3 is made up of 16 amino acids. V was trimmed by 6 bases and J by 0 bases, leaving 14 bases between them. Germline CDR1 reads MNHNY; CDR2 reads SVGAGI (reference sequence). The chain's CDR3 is CASRLGQPANTGELFF. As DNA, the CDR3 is TGTGCCAGCAGACTGGGACAACCTGCGAACACCGGGGAGCTGTTTTTT.

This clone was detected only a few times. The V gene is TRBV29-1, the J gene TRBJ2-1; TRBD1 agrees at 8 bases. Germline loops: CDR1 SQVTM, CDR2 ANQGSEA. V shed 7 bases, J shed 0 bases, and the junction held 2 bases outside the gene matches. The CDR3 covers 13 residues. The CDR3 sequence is CSADRASYNEQFF. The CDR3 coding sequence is TGCAGCGCGGACAGGGCCTCCTACAATGAGCAGTTCTTC.

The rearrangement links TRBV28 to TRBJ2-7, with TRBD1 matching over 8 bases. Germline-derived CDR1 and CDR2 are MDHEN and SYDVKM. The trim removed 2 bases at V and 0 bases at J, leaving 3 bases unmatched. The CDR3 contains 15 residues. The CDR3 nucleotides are TGTGCCAGCAGTTTACTTGGACAGGGCTCCTACGAGCAGTACTTC. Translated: CASSLLGQGSYEQYF.

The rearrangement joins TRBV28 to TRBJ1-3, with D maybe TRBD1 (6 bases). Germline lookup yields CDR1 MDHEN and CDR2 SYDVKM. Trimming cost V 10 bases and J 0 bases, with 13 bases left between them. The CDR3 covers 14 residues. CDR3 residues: CATSQGRSGNTIYF. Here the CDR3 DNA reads TGTGCCACATCACAGGGACGCTCTGGAAACACCATATATTTT.

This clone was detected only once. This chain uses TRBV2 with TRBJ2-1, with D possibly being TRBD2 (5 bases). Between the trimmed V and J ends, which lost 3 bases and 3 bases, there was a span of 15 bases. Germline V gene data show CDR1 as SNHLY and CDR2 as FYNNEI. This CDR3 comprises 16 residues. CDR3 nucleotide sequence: TGTGCCAGCAGTGAGGAGGAGCGCCAATTCTACAATGAGCAGTTCTTC. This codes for CASSEEERQFYNEQFF.

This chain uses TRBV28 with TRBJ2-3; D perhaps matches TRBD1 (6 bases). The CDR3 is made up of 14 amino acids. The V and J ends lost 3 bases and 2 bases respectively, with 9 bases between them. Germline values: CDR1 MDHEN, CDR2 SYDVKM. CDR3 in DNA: TGTGCCAGCAGTTTTCCAGGGGACACAGATACGCAGTATTTT. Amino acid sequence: CASSFPGDTDTQYF. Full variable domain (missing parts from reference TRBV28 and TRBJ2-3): DVKVTQSSRYLVKRTGEKVFLECVQDMDHENMFWYRQDPGLGLRLIYFSYDVKMKEKGDIPEGYSVSREKKERFSLILESASTNQTSMYLCASSFPGDTDTQYFGPGTRLTVL.

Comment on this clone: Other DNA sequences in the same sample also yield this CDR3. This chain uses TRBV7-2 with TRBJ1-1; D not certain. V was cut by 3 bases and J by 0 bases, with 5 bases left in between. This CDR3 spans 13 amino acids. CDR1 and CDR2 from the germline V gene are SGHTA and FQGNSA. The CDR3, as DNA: TGTGCCAGCAGCTTTTCGGTGAACACTGAAGCTTTCTTT. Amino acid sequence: CASSFSVNTEAFF.

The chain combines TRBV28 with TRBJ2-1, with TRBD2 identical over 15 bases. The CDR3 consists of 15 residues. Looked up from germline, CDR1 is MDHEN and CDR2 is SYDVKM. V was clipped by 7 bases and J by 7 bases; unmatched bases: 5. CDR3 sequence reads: CASTDGTSGRNEQFF. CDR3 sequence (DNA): TGTGCCAGCACCGATGGGACTAGCGGGAGGAATGAGCAGTTCTTC.

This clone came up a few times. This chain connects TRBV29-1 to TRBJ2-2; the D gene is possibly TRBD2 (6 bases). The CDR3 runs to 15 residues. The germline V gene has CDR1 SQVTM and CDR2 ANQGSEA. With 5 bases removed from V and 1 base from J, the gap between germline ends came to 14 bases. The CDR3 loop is CSVRWRGLNTGELFF. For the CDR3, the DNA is TGCAGCGTTCGTTGGAGGGGATTGAACACCGGGGAGCTGTTTTTT.

CDR3 residues: CASSVDATYNEQFF. The CDR3 coding sequence is TGCGCCAGCAGCGTGGACGCCACCTACAATGAGCAGTTCTTC. V gene TRBV5-1 combines with J gene TRBJ2-1; D is unresolved. The CDR3 has 14 amino acids. Germline CDR1 reads SGHRS; CDR2 reads YFSETQ. Trimming shortened V by 4 bases and J by 2 bases, and 10 bases separated the two germline ends. Looking up the rest from reference TRBV5-1 and TRBJ2-1 gives the full variable domain: KAGVTQTPRYLIKTRGQQVTLSCSPISGHRSVSWYQQTPGQGLQFLFEYFSETQRNKGNFPGRFSGRQFSNSRSEMNVSTLELGDSALYLCASSVDATYNEQFFGPGTRLTVL.

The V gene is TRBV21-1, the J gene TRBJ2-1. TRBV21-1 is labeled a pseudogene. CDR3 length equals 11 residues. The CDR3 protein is CASIPPNEQFF. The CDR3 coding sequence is TGTGCCAGCATCCCCCCCAATGAGCAGTTCTTC.

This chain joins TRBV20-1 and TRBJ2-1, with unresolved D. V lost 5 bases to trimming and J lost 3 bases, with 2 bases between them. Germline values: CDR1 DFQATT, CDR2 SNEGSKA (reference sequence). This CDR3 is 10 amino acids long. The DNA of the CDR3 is TGCAGTGCTTACTACAATGAGCAGTTCTTC. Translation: CSAYYNEQFF.